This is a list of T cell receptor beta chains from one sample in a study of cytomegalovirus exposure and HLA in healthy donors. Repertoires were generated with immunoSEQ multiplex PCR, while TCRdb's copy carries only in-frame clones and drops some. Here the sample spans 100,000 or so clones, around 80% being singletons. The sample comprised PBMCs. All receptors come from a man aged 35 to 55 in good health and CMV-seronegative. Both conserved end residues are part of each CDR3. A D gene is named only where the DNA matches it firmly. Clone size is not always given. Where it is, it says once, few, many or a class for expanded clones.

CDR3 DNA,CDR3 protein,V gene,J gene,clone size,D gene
TGTGCCAGCAGCTCCATAGCGGGGGGGAACAATGAGCAGTTCTTC,CASSSIAGGNNEQFF,TRBV7-2,TRBJ2-1,NA,TRBD2
TGTGCCAGCAGCTTGGTAATAGCGGGGGGTCACGAGCAGTACTTC,CASSLVIAGGHEQYF,TRBV5-6,TRBJ2-7,NA,TRBD2
TGCGCCAGCAGTCGGGGTCCGGGGGGGGAAGGGGACTATGGCTACACCTTC,CASSRGPGGEGDYGYTF,TRBV23-1,TRBJ1-2,NA,NA
TGTGCCAGCAGCCCTGTAGGGCAGGGTGATGAAAAACTGTTTTTT,CASSPVGQGDEKLFF,TRBV28,TRBJ1-4,NA,NA
TGTGCCAGCACCCTCCGAGTTAGCAATCAGCCCCAGCATTTT,CASTLRVSNQPQHF,TRBV6-1,TRBJ1-5,NA,NA
TGTGCCAGCAGTGCTTGGACGGGGGGGAGCTTCTACGAGCAGTACTTC,CASSAWTGGSFYEQYF,TRBV6-1,TRBJ2-7,once,TRBD2
TGTGCCAGTAGTATAGATCCCCAGGGGCTACAAGAGACCCAGTACTTC,CASSIDPQGLQETQYF,TRBV19,TRBJ2-5,NA,NA
TGTGCCTGGAGCCAGGAATTCCGGGACAACGAGCAGTACTTC,CAWSQEFRDNEQYF,TRBV30,TRBJ2-7,once,NA
TGTGCCAGCAGTTTATACCCGGGGGACTCCTACGAGCAGTACTTC,CASSLYPGDSYEQYF,TRBV27,TRBJ2-7,NA,NA
TGTGCCAGCAGTTCCTCCGCGACCGCAACCCGGGGCGAGCAGTACTTC,CASSSSATATRGEQYF,TRBV6-5,TRBJ2-7,few,NA
TGTGCCAGCAGTGACGGCAGGGGAAATTCACCCCTCCACTTT,CASSDGRGNSPLHF,TRBV2,TRBJ1-6,NA,NA
TGTGCCAGCAGTTACGTGTCCTACACCGGGGAGCTGTTTTTT,CASSYVSYTGELFF,TRBV6-6,TRBJ2-2,NA,NA
TGTGCCAGTAGTATCGACCGGGGAGGAATCTACGAGCAGTACTTC,CASSIDRGGIYEQYF,TRBV19,TRBJ2-7,NA,NA
TGTGCCAGTCGGCAGGGCATGAGTGGAAACACCATATATTTT,CASRQGMSGNTIYF,TRBV6-1,TRBJ1-3,few,NA
TGTGCCAGCAGCTATGACAGGGGGGGAGATACGCAGTATTTT,CASSYDRGGDTQYF,TRBV7-9,TRBJ2-3,NA,TRBD1
TGTGCCAGCAGTTACTCCAGGGGGAAGGCTTTCTTT,CASSYSRGKAFF,TRBV6-5,TRBJ1-1,NA,TRBD1
TGCGCCAGCAGCTTAGTCGGTTTTTACAATGAGCAGTTCTTC,CASSLVGFYNEQFF,TRBV5-1,TRBJ2-1,NA,NA
TGTGCCAGCCGCCTGGGGGCTAATTCACCCCTCCACTTT,CASRLGANSPLHF,TRBV27,TRBJ1-6,NA,NA
TGTGCCAGCAGCTTAGAGCGGAACTATGGCTACACCTTC,CASSLERNYGYTF,TRBV7-2,TRBJ1-2,NA,NA
TGCGCCAGCAGCCCAGGGAACACCGGGGAGCTGTTTTTT,CASSPGNTGELFF,TRBV4-1,TRBJ2-2,once,NA
TGTGCCAGCAGTGTTTTACTTAAGAACACTGAAGCTTTCTTT,CASSVLLKNTEAFF,TRBV2,TRBJ1-1,NA,NA
TGTGCCAGCAGCTATGCGACTAGCTCTGGGGCCAACGTCCTGACTTTC,CASSYATSSGANVLTF,TRBV5-4,TRBJ2-6,NA,NA
TGTGCCAGTAGTATAACAGGGGGGAATTCACCCCTCCACTTT,CASSITGGNSPLHF,TRBV19,TRBJ1-6,few,TRBD1
TGTGCCAGCAGCTTAGGGGGGGTCCGGGGTGGAGGCTACACCTTC,CASSLGGVRGGGYTF,TRBV7-2,TRBJ1-2,once,NA
TGTGCCAGCAGCGTAGACCATGGACTAGCGGGGCAAGAGACCCAGTACTTC,CASSVDHGLAGQETQYF,TRBV9,TRBJ2-5,NA,TRBD2
TGTGCCAGCAGCTTAGGAAGCGCGACAGATACGCAGTATTTT,CASSLGSATDTQYF,TRBV5-6,TRBJ2-3,NA,NA
TGTGCCAGCAGTGATGAAGGGGCCGGTGGCTACACCTTC,CASSDEGAGGYTF,TRBV2,TRBJ1-2,NA,NA
TGTGCCAGCAGCCCTTTAGCAGGGCATGGCTACACCTTC,CASSPLAGHGYTF,TRBV5-5,TRBJ1-2,NA,NA
TGTGCCAGTAGTATCGGGAGGGCCTATGGCTACACCTTC,CASSIGRAYGYTF,TRBV19,TRBJ1-2,few,NA
TGTGCCAGCTCGGACAATGAGCAGTTCTTC,CASSDNEQFF,TRBV6-1,TRBJ2-1,NA,NA
TGTGCCAGCAGCTTGTCAGGGCCCACTAATCAGCCCCAGCATTTT,CASSLSGPTNQPQHF,TRBV5-6,TRBJ1-5,NA,NA
TGTGCCAGTAGTAGTACAGGGGTAAACGAGCAGTACTTC,CASSSTGVNEQYF,TRBV19,TRBJ2-7,NA,TRBD1
TGCGCCAGCAGCTTGGACAGGGTAATCACTGAAGCTTTCTTT,CASSLDRVITEAFF,TRBV5-1,TRBJ1-1,NA,NA
TGTGCCAGCAGCTTAGGCTCACTGGACAGGGGCAAAACTAATGAAAAACTGTTTTTT,CASSLGSLDRGKTNEKLFF,TRBV7-8,TRBJ1-4,medium-sized,TRBD1
TGTGCCAGCAGTAAGGACTTGAACACCGGGGAGCTGTTTTTT,CASSKDLNTGELFF,TRBV7-8,TRBJ2-2,NA,NA
TGTGCCAGCAGTGATTGGCGGGGTGATTCACCCCTCCACTTT,CASSDWRGDSPLHF,TRBV6-1,TRBJ1-6,NA,NA
TGTGCCAGCAGCTTAGAAGGGGTAACGCACCGACCACTGAATTCACCCCTCCACTTT,CASSLEGVTHRPLNSPLHF,TRBV7-6,TRBJ1-6,NA,NA
TGTGCCAGCAGCCCTGATCCCGGTAGCTCCTACGAGCAGTACTTC,CASSPDPGSSYEQYF,TRBV5-4,TRBJ2-7,NA,NA
TGTGCCAGCAGCCAACTAGCGGGGCACGAGACCCAGTACTTC,CASSQLAGHETQYF,TRBV2,TRBJ2-5,NA,TRBD2
TGTGCCAGTAGTATCGGACAGGGGATTGCAACTAATGAAAAACTGTTTTTT,CASSIGQGIATNEKLFF,TRBV19,TRBJ1-4,once,TRBD1
TGCGCCAGCAAAAGTGAGGGCGCGGCTAACTATGGCTACACCTTC,CASKSEGAANYGYTF,TRBV5-1,TRBJ1-2,NA,NA
TGTGCCAGCAGCCGGAACTTAGGTGGGGCCTCCTACGAGCAGTACTTC,CASSRNLGGASYEQYF,TRBV14,TRBJ2-7,NA,NA
TGTGCCAGCAGCGCCCCCGGGACTAGGCTTGGGTCCCAGTACTTC,CASSAPGTRLGSQYF,TRBV9,TRBJ2-5,NA,TRBD2
TGTGCCAGCAGCTTAGGACAGGCGCTCTCTGGAAACACCATATATTTT,CASSLGQALSGNTIYF,TRBV7-9,TRBJ1-3,once,NA
TGTGCCAGCAGTTTATCTACCGGGACAGGGGCCGGCTACACCTTC,CASSLSTGTGAGYTF,TRBV27,TRBJ1-2,NA,TRBD1
TGTGCCAGCAGCCAAGAGGGTACAGGTATCGCAGATACGCAGTATTTT,CASSQEGTGIADTQYF,TRBV4-2,TRBJ2-3,NA,NA
TGTGCCAGCAGCGTAGGTCTAGTATCCGAGCAGTACTTC,CASSVGLVSEQYF,TRBV9,TRBJ2-7,NA,NA
TGTGCTAGTGGTTTGGTCACCGCGGGACTCTCTTGGAACACCTTC,CASGLVTAGLSWNTF,TRBV12-5,TRBJ1-2,NA,NA
TGTGCCAGCAGCTGGGCGGGGGGCTACTATGGCTACACCTTC,CASSWAGGYYGYTF,TRBV27,TRBJ1-2,NA,NA
TGTGCCAGCAGCCCGCCCCCCAGTAGCAATCAGCCCCAGCATTTT,CASSPPPSSNQPQHF,TRBV6-1,TRBJ1-5,NA,NA
TGCGCCAGCAGCCACACCGGGACTAGCTCCTACGAGCAGTACTTC,CASSHTGTSSYEQYF,TRBV4-1,TRBJ2-7,NA,TRBD2
TGTGCCAGTAGTACCCGGGCAGACTATAGCAATCAGCCCCAGCATTTT,CASSTRADYSNQPQHF,TRBV19,TRBJ1-5,NA,NA
TGCGCCAGCAGCTTACAGGGCCGAATGAACACTGAAGCTTTCTTT,CASSLQGRMNTEAFF,TRBV5-1,TRBJ1-1,NA,NA
TGTGCCAGCAGCTTGGGGGGCCTATATCAGCCCCAGCATTTT,CASSLGGLYQPQHF,TRBV5-5,TRBJ1-5,few,NA
TGTGCCAGCAGTTATAATCCGGGACAAGGAAACACCGGGGAGCTGTTTTTT,CASSYNPGQGNTGELFF,TRBV7-6,TRBJ2-2,NA,NA